This is a list of T cell receptor beta chains from one sample in a study of blood T cell repertoires in COVID-19. Generated by immunoSEQ multiplex PCR, the TCRdb table keeps only in-frame clones and is missing some. The sample contains around 150,000 clones, approximately 91% of which appear only once. Source material: peripheral blood. The receptors here all came from a man aged 18 to 29 with acute or convalescent COVID-19. The conserved cysteine and the conserved F or W are not part of the CDR3 here. Fields, in order: clone size, V gene, J gene, CDR3 protein. Size is stated for part of the rows, as once, few or many counts, or as a class when the clone is expanded.

.	TRBV7-6	TRBJ2-2	ASSFLSERLAGDTGELF
.	TRBV19	TRBJ2-3	ASSPRRRTQY
.	TRBV29-1	TRBJ1-1	SVVLGTGYTEAF
once	TRBV1	TRBJ2-7	TSSLRLADLYEQY
.	TRBV3-1/TRBV3-2	TRBJ2-3	ASSQAAFLTSTDTQY
.	TRBV4-1	TRBJ1-5	ASSREQNSNQPQH
.	TRBV7-9	TRBJ2-7	ASSLLMGLDEQY
once	TRBV5-1	TRBJ2-7	ASSLVQTNPAYEQY
.	TRBV6-4	TRBJ1-2	ASSDSGRGNYGYT
.	TRBV19	TRBJ1-1	ASYRTGGRNTEAF
few	TRBV6-5	TRBJ2-7	ASSYSGLGLKY
.	TRBV19	TRBJ1-4	ASSTQPTGSNEKLF
.	TRBV5-1	TRBJ2-7	ASSRDRGEQY
few	TRBV7-2	TRBJ1-2	ASSLQGHDYGYT
.	TRBV3-1/TRBV3-2	TRBJ2-3	ASSQDRSGGADTQY
once	TRBV4-2	TRBJ1-5	ASSQGSGAQPQH
.	TRBV9	TRBJ2-6	ASSVPDRDRGNRGANVLT
.	TRBV3-1/TRBV3-2	TRBJ1-1	ASSQDDTNTEAF
.	TRBV5-1	TRBJ2-7	ASSLGGGKSSYEQY
.	TRBV25-1	TRBJ2-5	ASGRTSGGTYQETQY
once	TRBV11-2	TRBJ2-1	ASSLGRGLADYNEQF
.	TRBV5-1	TRBJ2-1	ASSLEGVRSDEQF